This TCR beta chain was obtained from a study of cytotoxic CD8 clonotypes in ibrutinib-treated CLL. Some clones are missing from TCRdb's copy, which holds only in-frame ones; the method was immunoSEQ multiplex PCR. Of roughly 200,000 clones listed, about three quarters are singletons. Study conclusions and caveats: Public clonotypes, found uncommonly, either contracted or stayed stable on treatment. Sustained-remission and progressing patients diverged in sampling times. Relative to age-matched healthy donors, clonality at baseline was higher, and it tracked circulating CD8+ T-cell counts. The clonality went up when patients responded to ibrutinib and dropped back toward baseline at progression.

The sample holds a few counts of this clone. Its specificity is not known. CDR1 is MNHNS and CDR2 is SASEGT in the germline V gene. This CDR3 contains 14 residues. Trimming cost V 4 bases and J 3 bases, with 13 bases left between them. The clonotype was recovered from a human donor with chronic lymphocytic leukemia. This specimen consisted of PBMCs, obtained after 12 months of ibrutinib treatment. The V and J genes are TRBV6-1 and TRBJ2-7, with D unclear. The CDR3 DNA is TGTGCCAGCAGTGTTTCAGTCCTTAACTACGAGCAGTACTTC. Its protein product is CASSVSVLNYEQYF.